Listed here are 27 T cell receptor beta chains from one sample, sequenced in a study of lymphopenia after photon versus proton radiotherapy. Only in-frame clones appear in the TCRdb table, and some are missing; sequencing was by immunoSEQ multiplex PCR. Counted here are some 70,000 clones, approximately 87% occurring once; the ten biggest clones make up roughly 10%. Sequencing was performed on peripheral blood, taken from a patient treated with proton-based radiotherapy. These receptor sequences come from a man at least 80 years old with esophageal cancer.

The chain combines TRBV5-1 with TRBJ2-3; TRBD1 agrees at 10 bases. Germline CDR1 is SGHRS and CDR2 is YFSETQ. The CDR3 is 15 amino acids. Trimming at V came to 3 bases and at J to 4 bases, leaving 5 bases not matched to a gene. The CDR3 here is CASSSDRGSADTQYF. The CDR3 DNA reads as TGCGCCAGCAGCTCGGACAGGGGGAGCGCAGATACGCAGTATTTT.

J is TRBJ2-5 and V is TRBV7-9; D tentatively reads TRBD1 or TRBD2 (6 bases each). Germline CDR1 SEHNR, CDR2 FQNEAQ (reference sequence). This CDR3 is 13 amino acids long. CDR3 loop: CALVGGGAETQYF. The CDR3, as DNA: TGTGCGCTCGTAGGGGGAGGAGCAGAGACCCAGTACTTC. The full variable domain, in which reference TRBV7-9 and TRBJ2-5 provide the parts outside the CDR3, is DTGVSQNPRHKITKRGQNVTFRCDPISEHNRLYWYRQTLGQGPEFLTYFQNEAQLEKSRLLSDRFSAERPKGSFSTLEIQRTEQGDSAMYLCALVGGGAETQYFGPGTRLLVL.

The rearrangement links TRBV11-3 to TRBJ2-2; D is unresolved. Trimming took 5 bases from V and 6 from J, leaving 19 bases between them. The CDR3 has 16 residues. Looked up from germline, CDR1 is SGHNT and CDR2 is YENEEA. CDR3 region: CASSLSRSVGAGELFF. DNA of the CDR3: TGTGCCAGCAGCCTTAGCCGAAGTGTGGGTGCCGGGGAGCTGTTTTTT. The variable domain in full, completed from reference TRBV11-3 and TRBJ2-2, reads EAGVVQSPRYKIIEKKQPVAFWCNPISGHNTLYWYLQNLGQGPELLIRYENEEAVDDSQLPKDRFSAERLKGVDSTLKIQPAELGDSAVYLCASSLSRSVGAGELFFGEGSRLTVL.

This chain uses TRBV5-1 with TRBJ1-1; possibly TRBD1 for D (5 bases). Germline-derived CDR1 and CDR2 are SGHRS and YFSETQ. V was clipped by 0 bases and J by 6 bases, with 12 bases between them. The CDR3 extends over 14 amino acids. The CDR3 DNA reads TGCGCCAGCAGCTTGGACGACAGACGGGCTGAAGCTTTCTTT. It codes for CASSLDDRRAEAFF.

CDR3 protein: CASSWGEYGYTF. CDR3 sequence (DNA): TGCGCCAGCAGCTGGGGGGAGTATGGCTACACCTTC. The V and J genes are TRBV5-1 and TRBJ1-2, with D tentatively TRBD1 (5 bases). The CDR3 sequence is 12 residues long. CDR1 is SGHRS, CDR2 YFSETQ, per germline. The V end lost 3 bases, the J end lost 5 bases, and 8 bases lay between the germline ends.

The chain employs TRBV5-4 and TRBJ2-2, with 12 bases that match TRBD2. Germline CDR1 reads SGHNT; CDR2 reads YYREEE (reference sequence). With V trimmed by 4 bases and J by 7 bases, 5 bases remained unmatched. The CDR3 is 15 amino acids. CDR3 DNA sequence: TGTGCCAGCAGCCTTGGACTAGCGGGGATCGGGGAGCTGTTTTTT. It specifies CASSLGLAGIGELFF.

The chain joins TRBV9 to TRBJ1-2, with D possibly being TRBD1 (6 bases). V was trimmed by 4 bases and J by 3 bases, leaving 16 bases between them. The CDR3 is made up of 15 amino acids. Germline CDR1 is SGDLS and CDR2 is YYNGEE. The CDR3 nucleotides are TGTGCCAGCAGCACGACAGGTATCGTCGACTATGGCTACACCTTC. Encoded protein: CASSTTGIVDYGYTF.

The rearrangement uses TRBV7-9 and TRBJ1-2; TRBD1 agrees at 10 bases. The CDR3 loop spans 14 amino acids. CDR1 is SEHNR, CDR2 FQNEAQ, per germline (reference sequence). J lost 5 bases, V lost 1 base, and 1 base had no gene match. DNA for the CDR3: TGTGCCAGCAGCTTAGGGGGACAGGGGTATGGCTACACCTTC. Translated, it gives CASSLGGQGYGYTF.

This sequence joins TRBV7-2 and TRBJ2-3; TRBD2 might be the D (5 bases). CDR3 length: 12 residues. CDR1 SGHTA and CDR2 FQGNSA come from the germline V gene. Trimming stripped 5 bases from V and 6 bases from J, with 9 bases between. This chain's CDR3 is CASSRTYDTQYF. DNA for the CDR3: TGTGCCAGCAGCCGGACTTATGATACGCAGTATTTT. Looking up the rest from reference TRBV7-2 and TRBJ2-3 gives the full variable domain: GAGVSQSPSNKVTEKGKDVELRCDPISGHTALYWYRQSLGQGLEFLIYFQGNSAPDKSGLPSDRFSAERTGGSVSTLTIQRTQQEDSAVYLCASSRTYDTQYFGPGTRLTVL.

In its sample, this clone was seen a few times. The chain has TRBV27 and TRBJ1-2; 10 positions match TRBD1. Trimming at V came to 4 bases and at J to 8 bases, leaving 7 bases not matched to a gene. CDR3 size: 14 residues. Germline lookup yields CDR1 MNHEY and CDR2 SMNVEV (reference sequence). The CDR3 DNA follows: TGTGCCAGCAGTTACTCAGGGGACAGGGGCGGCTACACCTTC. This translates into CASSYSGDRGGYTF.

This clone was found once. This rearrangement joins TRBV10-3 to TRBJ1-6; 9 bases agree with TRBD1. The CDR3 has 16 amino acids. The germline CDR1 and CDR2 sequences are ENHRY and SYGVKD. V shed 4 bases, J shed 12 bases, and the junction held 13 bases outside the gene matches. CDR3 nucleotides: TGTGCCATCAGTGCCATACGACAGGGGGAAATTGGACCCCTCCACTTT. It encodes CAISAIRQGEIGPLHF.

The chain carries TRBV2 and TRBJ2-3; TRBD1 matches at 9 bases. The CDR3 spans 14 residues. V shed 5 bases and J 3 bases; nucleotides not matched to a gene: 3. Germline lookup yields CDR1 SNHLY and CDR2 FYNNEI. Here the CDR3 DNA reads TGTGCCAGCAGTTACAGGGGGCGGACAGATACGCAGTATTTT. It yields the protein CASSYRGRTDTQYF. Together with reference TRBV2 and TRBJ2-3, the CDR3 gives the full variable domain: EPEVTQTPSHQVTQMGQEVILRCVPISNHLYFYWYRQILGQKVEFLVSFYNNEISEKSEIFDDQFSVERPDGSNFTLKIRSTKLEDSAMYFCASSYRGRTDTQYFGPGTRLTVL.

In the case of this clone: One junction end does not reproduce the germline sequence, and a read error may be involved. The same CDR3 can be traced to other DNA sequences in this sample. The chain has TRBV6-5 and TRBJ1-2; the D is unclear. This CDR3 is built from 13 residues. Germline loops: CDR1 MNHEY, CDR2 SVGAGI. The CDR3 sequence is CASRPGGGYGYTF. The CDR3 region has the DNA TGCGCCAGCAGGCCTGGAGGTGGCTATGGCTACACCTTC.

CDR3 residues: CASRLVGRRQETQYF. The CDR3 coding sequence is TGTGCCAGCAGACTGGTGGGGCGGCGGCAAGAGACCCAGTACTTC. This chain links TRBV5-6 with TRBJ2-5, with D maybe TRBD1 (5 bases). The CDR3 extends over 15 amino acids. Per germline, CDR1 SGHDT and CDR2 YYEEEE. V lost 5 bases to trimming and J lost 2 bases, with 16 bases between them.

V usage is TRBV18 and J usage is TRBJ2-3; D unresolved. Trimming left V 0 bases short and J 0 bases short, with 7 bases between. The germline gives CDR1 KGHSH, CDR2 LQKENI. CDR3 size: 15 residues. CDR3 in amino acids: CASSPPAVSTDTQYF. The CDR3 DNA follows: TGTGCCAGCTCACCACCGGCAGTAAGCACAGATACGCAGTATTTT.

J is TRBJ2-1 and V is TRBV5-1; TRBD2 matches at 14 bases. The CDR3 covers 17 residues. V was pared by 2 bases and J by 2 bases, with 3 bases of the junction left unmatched. From germline, CDR1 is SGHRS and CDR2 YFSETQ. The CDR3 spells CASSFGGLAGAYNEQFF. CDR3 nucleotide sequence: TGCGCCAGCAGCTTCGGGGGACTAGCGGGAGCCTACAATGAGCAGTTCTTC.

The chain links TRBV6-4 to TRBJ2-7; D unresolved. Germline CDR1 MRHNA, CDR2 SNTAGT. V dropped 0 bases and J dropped 7 bases, with 1 base sitting between them. This CDR3 has 10 residues. CDR3 coding DNA: TGTGCCAGCAGTGACTCTGAGCAGTACTTC. Its translation: CASSDSEQYF.

The rearrangement joins TRBV10-3 to TRBJ2-1, with 8 bases matching TRBD2. Germline V lookup: CDR1 ENHRY, CDR2 SYGVKD. V was pared by 6 bases and J by 0 bases, with 13 bases of the junction left unmatched. The CDR3 contains 18 residues. The CDR3 here is CAISKNLAGFPSYNEQFF. The DNA of the CDR3 is TGTGCCATCAGCAAAAATCTAGCGGGTTTCCCCTCCTACAATGAGCAGTTCTTC.

The rearrangement uses TRBV6-1 and TRBJ2-7; D assignment may be TRBD1 or TRBD2 (6 bases each). The CDR3 is 14 amino acids. In germline, CDR1 is MNHNS, CDR2 SASEGT. Trimming cost V 7 bases and J 2 bases, with 15 bases left between them. The CDR3 sequence is CASTQPGGTYEQYF. The CDR3 coding sequence is TGTGCCAGCACCCAACCCGGGGGCACCTACGAGCAGTACTTC.

The chain links TRBV5-1 to TRBJ1-6; 9 bases agree with TRBD1. The length of the CDR3 is 17 residues. The V and J ends lost 0 bases and 3 bases, in that order; junction bases with no gene match: 4. CDR1 is SGHRS and CDR2 is YFSETQ in the germline V gene. CDR3 nucleotides: TGCGCCAGCAGCTTGGCCGGGACAGGGTACTATAATTCACCCCTCCACTTT. Translated, it gives CASSLAGTGYYNSPLHF.

This clone has a single count. The chain links TRBV19 to TRBJ2-5; possibly TRBD2 for D (5 bases). Germline CDR1 reads LNHDA; CDR2 reads SQIVND (reference sequence). V lost 7 bases, J lost 2 bases, and 14 bases lay in between. This CDR3 is 14 amino acids long. The CDR3 here is CASNREYTQETQYF. Written as DNA, the CDR3 is TGTGCCAGTAATAGGGAGTACACTCAAGAGACCCAGTACTTC.

The rearrangement links TRBV4-3 to TRBJ1-2; D gene uncertain. The V gene's germline CDR1 is LGHNA and CDR2 YSLEER. The CDR3 is made up of 15 amino acids. V was clipped by 0 bases and J by 4 bases, with 12 bases between them. The CDR3, as DNA: TGCGCCAGCAGCCAAGATAGTGGGGTCGGCTATGGCTACACCTTC. It yields the protein CASSQDSGVGYGYTF.

This clone was seen only a few times. The chain has TRBV2 and TRBJ1-5; 7 positions agree with TRBD1. Germline CDR1 SNHLY, CDR2 FYNNEI. The CDR3 totals 18 residues. Germline trimming cut 7 bases from V and 0 bases from J; bases unmatched to any gene: 15. CDR3 amino acids: CASKVDRANPYSNQPQHF. CDR3 nucleotides: TGTGCCAGCAAAGTAGACAGGGCCAATCCCTATAGCAATCAGCCCCAGCATTTT.

The rearrangement uses TRBV2 and TRBJ2-7, with D hard to call. Trimming took 5 bases from V and 5 from J, leaving 7 bases between them. CDR1 SNHLY and CDR2 FYNNEI come from the germline V gene. The CDR3 is made up of 11 amino acids. The CDR3 DNA reads as TGTGCCAGCAGTCTTTGGGACGAGCAGTACTTC. Translating it yields CASSLWDEQYF.

The V call is TRBV5-1, the J call TRBJ1-2; D gene uncertain. The ends were cut back, 0 bases at V and 9 bases at J, with 15 bases in the middle. The CDR3 runs to 14 residues. CDR1 SGHRS and CDR2 YFSETQ come from the germline V gene. The CDR3 bases are TGCGCCAGCAGCTTGGCGGGTGCCGGTGAGAGCTACACCTTC. Translated, it gives CASSLAGAGESYTF.

V gene TRBV29-1 combines with J gene TRBJ1-4; D gene uncertain. The ends were cut back, 2 bases at V and 6 bases at J, with 7 bases in the middle. This CDR3 has 12 amino acids. Germline V lookup: CDR1 SQVTM, CDR2 ANQGSEA. CDR3 nucleotide sequence: TGCAGCGTTGAATTTGAGGATGAAAAACTGTTTTTT. Its translation is CSVEFEDEKLFF.

The chain has TRBV6-1 and TRBJ2-1; TRBD2 is a possible D gene (5 bases). Looked up from germline, CDR1 is MNHNS and CDR2 is SASEGT. V lost 6 bases and J 5 bases, leaving 11 bases between the germline ends. The CDR3 consists of 13 residues. CDR3 coding DNA: TGTGCCAGCAGGGTAGGACTTAACAATGAGCAGTTCTTC. Translated: CASRVGLNNEQFF.